This paragraph reports one T cell receptor beta chain. What it binds is not known. This record belongs to a study of response to subunit inactivated influenza vaccine. TCRdb independently ran MiXCR on the RT-PCR reads; one entry per CDR3 protein. The table lists about 500,000 distinct CDR3 sequences, around 13% of them singletons. General observations from the study: After each seasonal influenza vaccination, few new T cells are recruited, the authors suggested.

The CDR3 covers 18 residues. Germline CDR1 and CDR2: SGHAT and FQDESV (reference sequence). Losses at the gene ends were 3 bases for V and 6 bases for J; bases not matched to a gene: 15. The origin of this receptor is a man in his fifties or sixties who received an inactivated influenza vaccine. The chain carries TRBV11-1 and TRBJ2-1, with TRBD1 matching 9 bases. The starting material was PBMCs from blood, obtained roughly 48 days after vaccination. CDR3 protein: CASSFLVQGQGRANEQFF. CDR3 DNA sequence: TGTGCCAGCAGCTTCCTTGTTCAGGGACAGGGTCGTGCCAATGAGCAGTTCTTC.